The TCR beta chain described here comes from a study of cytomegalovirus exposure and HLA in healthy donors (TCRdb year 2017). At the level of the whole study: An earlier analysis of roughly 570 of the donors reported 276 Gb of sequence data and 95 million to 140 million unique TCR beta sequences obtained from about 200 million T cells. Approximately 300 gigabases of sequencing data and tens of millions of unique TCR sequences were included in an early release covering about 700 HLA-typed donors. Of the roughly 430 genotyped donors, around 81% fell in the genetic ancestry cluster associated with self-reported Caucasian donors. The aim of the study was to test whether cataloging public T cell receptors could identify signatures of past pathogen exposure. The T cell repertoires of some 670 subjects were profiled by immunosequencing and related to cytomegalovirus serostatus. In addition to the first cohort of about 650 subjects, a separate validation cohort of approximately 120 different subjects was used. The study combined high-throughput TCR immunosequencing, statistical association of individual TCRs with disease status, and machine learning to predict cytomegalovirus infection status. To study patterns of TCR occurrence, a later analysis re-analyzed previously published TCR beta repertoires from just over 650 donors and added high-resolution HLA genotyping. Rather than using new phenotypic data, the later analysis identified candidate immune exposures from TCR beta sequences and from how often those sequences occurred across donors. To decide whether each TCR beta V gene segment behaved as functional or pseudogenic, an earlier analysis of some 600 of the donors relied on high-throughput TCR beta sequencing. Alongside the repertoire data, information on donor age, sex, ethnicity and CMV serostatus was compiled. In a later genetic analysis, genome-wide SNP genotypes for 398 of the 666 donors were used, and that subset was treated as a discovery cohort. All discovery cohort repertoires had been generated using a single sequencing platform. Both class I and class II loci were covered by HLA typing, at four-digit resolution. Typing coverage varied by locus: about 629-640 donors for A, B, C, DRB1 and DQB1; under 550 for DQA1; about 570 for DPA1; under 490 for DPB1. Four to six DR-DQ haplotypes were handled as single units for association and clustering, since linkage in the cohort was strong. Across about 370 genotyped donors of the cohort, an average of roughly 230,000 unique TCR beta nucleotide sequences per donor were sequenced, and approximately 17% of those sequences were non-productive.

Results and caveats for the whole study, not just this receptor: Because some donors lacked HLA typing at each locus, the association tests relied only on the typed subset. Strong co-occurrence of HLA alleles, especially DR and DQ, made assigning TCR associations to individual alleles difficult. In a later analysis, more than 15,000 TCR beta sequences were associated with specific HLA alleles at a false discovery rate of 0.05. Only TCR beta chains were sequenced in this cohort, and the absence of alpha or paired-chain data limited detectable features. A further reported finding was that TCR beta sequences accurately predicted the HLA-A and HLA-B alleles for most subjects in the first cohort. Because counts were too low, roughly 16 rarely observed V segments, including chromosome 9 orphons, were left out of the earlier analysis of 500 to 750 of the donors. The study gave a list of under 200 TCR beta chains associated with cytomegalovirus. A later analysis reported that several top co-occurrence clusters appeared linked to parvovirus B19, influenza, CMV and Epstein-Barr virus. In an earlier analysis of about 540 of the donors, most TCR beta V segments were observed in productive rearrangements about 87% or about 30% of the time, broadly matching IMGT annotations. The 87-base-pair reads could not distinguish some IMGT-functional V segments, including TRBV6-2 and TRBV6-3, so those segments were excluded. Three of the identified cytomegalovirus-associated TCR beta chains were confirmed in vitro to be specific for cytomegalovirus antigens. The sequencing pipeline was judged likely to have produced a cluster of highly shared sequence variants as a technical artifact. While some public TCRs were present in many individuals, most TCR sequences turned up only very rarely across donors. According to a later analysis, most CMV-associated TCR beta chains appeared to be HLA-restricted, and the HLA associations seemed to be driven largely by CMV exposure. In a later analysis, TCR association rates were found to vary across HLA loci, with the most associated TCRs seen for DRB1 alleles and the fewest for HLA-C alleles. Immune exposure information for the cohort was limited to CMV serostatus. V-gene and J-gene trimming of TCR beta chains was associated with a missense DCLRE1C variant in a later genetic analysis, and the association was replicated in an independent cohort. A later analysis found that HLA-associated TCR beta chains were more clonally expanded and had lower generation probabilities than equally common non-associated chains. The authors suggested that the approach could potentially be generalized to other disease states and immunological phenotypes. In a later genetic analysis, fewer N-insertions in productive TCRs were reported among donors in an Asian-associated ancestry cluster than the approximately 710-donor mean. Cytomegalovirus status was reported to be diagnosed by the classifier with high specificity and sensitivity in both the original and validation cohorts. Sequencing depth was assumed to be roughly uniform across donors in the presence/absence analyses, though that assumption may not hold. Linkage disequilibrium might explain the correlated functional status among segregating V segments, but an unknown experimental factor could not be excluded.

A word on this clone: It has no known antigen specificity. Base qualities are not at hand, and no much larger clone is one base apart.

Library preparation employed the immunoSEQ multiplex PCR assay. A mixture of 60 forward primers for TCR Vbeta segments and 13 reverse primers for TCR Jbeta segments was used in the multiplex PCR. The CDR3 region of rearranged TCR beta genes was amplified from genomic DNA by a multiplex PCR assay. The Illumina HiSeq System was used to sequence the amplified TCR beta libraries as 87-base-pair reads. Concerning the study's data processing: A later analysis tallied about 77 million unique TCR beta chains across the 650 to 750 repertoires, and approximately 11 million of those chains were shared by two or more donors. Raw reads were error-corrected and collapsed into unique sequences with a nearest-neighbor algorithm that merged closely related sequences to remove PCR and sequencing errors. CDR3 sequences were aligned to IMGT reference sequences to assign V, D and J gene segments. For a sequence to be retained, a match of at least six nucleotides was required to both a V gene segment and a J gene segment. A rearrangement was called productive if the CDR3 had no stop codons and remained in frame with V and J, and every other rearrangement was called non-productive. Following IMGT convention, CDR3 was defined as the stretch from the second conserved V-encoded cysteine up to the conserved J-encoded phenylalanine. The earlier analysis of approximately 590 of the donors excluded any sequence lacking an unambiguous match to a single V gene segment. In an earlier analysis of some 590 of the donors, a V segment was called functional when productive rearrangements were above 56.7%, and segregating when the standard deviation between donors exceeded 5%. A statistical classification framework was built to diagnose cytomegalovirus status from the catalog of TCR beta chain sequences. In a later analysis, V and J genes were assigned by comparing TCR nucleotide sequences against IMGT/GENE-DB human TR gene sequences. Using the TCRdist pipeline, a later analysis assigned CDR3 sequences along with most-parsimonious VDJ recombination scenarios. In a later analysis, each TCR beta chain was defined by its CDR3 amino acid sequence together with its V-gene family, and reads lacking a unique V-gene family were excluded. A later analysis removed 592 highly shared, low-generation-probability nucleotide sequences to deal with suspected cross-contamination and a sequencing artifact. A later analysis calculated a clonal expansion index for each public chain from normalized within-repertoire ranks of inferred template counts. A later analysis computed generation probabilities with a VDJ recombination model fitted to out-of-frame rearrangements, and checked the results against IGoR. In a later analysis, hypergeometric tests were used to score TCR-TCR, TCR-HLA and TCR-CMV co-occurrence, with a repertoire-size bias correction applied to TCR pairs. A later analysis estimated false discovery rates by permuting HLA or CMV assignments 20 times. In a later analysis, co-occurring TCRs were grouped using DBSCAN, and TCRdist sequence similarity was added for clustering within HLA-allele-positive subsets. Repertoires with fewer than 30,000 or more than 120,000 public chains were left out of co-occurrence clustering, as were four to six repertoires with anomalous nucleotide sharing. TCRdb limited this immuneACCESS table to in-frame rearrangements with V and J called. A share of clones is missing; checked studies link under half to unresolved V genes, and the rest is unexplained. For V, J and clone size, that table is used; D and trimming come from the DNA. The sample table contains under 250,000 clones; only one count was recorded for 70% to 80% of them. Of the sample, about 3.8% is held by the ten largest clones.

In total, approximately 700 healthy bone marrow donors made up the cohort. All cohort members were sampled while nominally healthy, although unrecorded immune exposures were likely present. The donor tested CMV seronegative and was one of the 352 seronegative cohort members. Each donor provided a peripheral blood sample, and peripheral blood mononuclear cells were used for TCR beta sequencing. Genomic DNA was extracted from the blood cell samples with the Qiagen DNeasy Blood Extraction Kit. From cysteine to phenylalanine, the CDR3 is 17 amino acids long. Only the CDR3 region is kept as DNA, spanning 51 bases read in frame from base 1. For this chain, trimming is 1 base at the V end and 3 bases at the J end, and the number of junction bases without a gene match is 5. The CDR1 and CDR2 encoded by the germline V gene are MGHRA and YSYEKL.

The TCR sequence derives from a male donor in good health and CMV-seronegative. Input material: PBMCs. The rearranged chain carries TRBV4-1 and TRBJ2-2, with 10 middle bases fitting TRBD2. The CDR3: CASSQAVAGGHTGELFF. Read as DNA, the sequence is TGCGCCAGCAGCCAAGCGGTAGCGGGAGGACACACCGGGGAGCTGTTTTTT.